This TCR beta chain was identified during a study of vaccination and CD4 T cells after COVID-19. Turning to the study itself: Each enrolled participant received a two-dose regimen of either BNT162b2 or mRNA-1273 vaccine.

As to treatment: approximately 9-day PBMC culture with coronavirus spike peptide pools or control peptides (ViraFEST assay). T cells were expanded with peptide pools, and expanded clonotypes were identified by TCR sequencing. Trimming removed 3 bases from V and 4 bases from J, with 7 bases in between. This CDR3 has 13 residues. Notes on this clonotype: Its antigen is not identified.

The study, taken as a whole, reports: Detection of a median about 86% of reactive clones in convalescent patients was confined to the period after vaccination. Researchers report that 304 of 307 vaccine-specific clones in convalescent patients proved spike mono-reactive.

Cultured CD4+ T-cell DNA underwent Oncomine TCR Beta short-read sequencing. TCRdb processed the PCR reads anew with MiXCR; each CDR3 protein has one entry. The table shows around 9,000 distinct CDR3 sequences, with around 54% occurring only once. Specimen: CD4+ T cells from blood, cultured in vitro. The genes are TRBV12-3 or TRBV12-4 and TRBJ1-5, with D hard to call. The receptor was isolated from a human donor who had recovered from COVID-19. The CDR3 bases are TGTGCCAGCAGTTTGTTGAGAAATCAGCCCCAGCATTTT. Its protein is CASSLLRNQPQHF.